This TCR beta chain was identified during a study of blood T cell repertoires in COVID-19. Study information: Recovered status in Cohort 3 required two negative PCRs, clearance, or symptom resolution. Samples came from the United States, Italy and Spain, spanning acute and convalescent COVID-19.

This clone occurred once. Other nucleotide sequences in the sample specify the same CDR3. Adults between roughly 18 and 100 years of age took part from about two dozen US areas. V dropped 6 bases and J dropped 1 base, with 10 bases sitting between them. This CDR3 has 13 amino acids. Germline assignment: CDR1 MDHEN and CDR2 SYDVKM. Measured with immunoSEQ multiplex PCR; TCRdb has only the in-frame clones, and not every one. Among about 150,000 clones, around 79% were seen once, and the ten largest hold roughly 19%. The origin of this receptor is a woman aged 70 to 79 in a cohort exposed to, infected with or recovered from COVID-19 (not recorded which). The rearrangement joins TRBV28 to TRBJ2-7, with D possibly TRBD2 on 5 matching bases. The sequencing sample was made of PBMCs or T cells enriched from blood (not recorded which). The CDR3: CASSSPGSYEQYF. CDR3 in DNA: TGTGCCAGCAGCTCGCCGGGGTCCTACGAGCAGTACTTC.